The present T cell receptor beta chain was sequenced within a study of long-term antiretroviral therapy in people with HIV. Findings and limits, study-wide: No data on ART adherence, viral resistance or therapy changes. Clones expanded before ART dominated the repertoire at all time points. Drawn between about 2004 and 2017, the blood was possibly obtained under older ART regimens. The range of CDR3 lengths in HIV repertoires proved narrower than that found in controls.

A word on this clone: Its antigen is as yet unknown. The sample carries other DNA sequences with the same CDR3.

V lost 0 bases to trimming and J lost 5 bases, with 7 bases between them. Germline assignment: CDR1 PRHDT and CDR2 FYEKMQ (reference sequence). The CDR3 length is 13 residues. Sequencing relied on immunoSEQ assay v3.0, run at survey level. Assay: immunoSEQ multiplex PCR; the TCRdb copy retains only in-frame clones and omits some. The sample contains over 20,000 clones, 70% to 85% of which appear only once. The material sequenced was unsorted PBMCs, taken 0.1 years before starting antiretroviral therapy. The sequence was obtained from a man aged 18-30 years with HIV. The rearrangement uses TRBV13 and TRBJ1-1; D uncertain. The CDR3 sequence: CASSLGRGTEAFF. As DNA, the CDR3 is TGTGCCAGCAGCTTAGGGCGAGGAACTGAAGCTTTCTTT.